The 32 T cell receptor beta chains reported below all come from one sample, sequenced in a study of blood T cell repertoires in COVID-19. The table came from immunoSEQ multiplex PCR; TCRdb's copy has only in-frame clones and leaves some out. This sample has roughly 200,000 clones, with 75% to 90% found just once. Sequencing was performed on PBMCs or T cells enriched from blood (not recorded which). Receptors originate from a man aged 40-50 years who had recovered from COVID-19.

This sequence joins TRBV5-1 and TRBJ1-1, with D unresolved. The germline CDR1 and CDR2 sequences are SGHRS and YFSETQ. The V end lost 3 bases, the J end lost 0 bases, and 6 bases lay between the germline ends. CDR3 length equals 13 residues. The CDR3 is CASSSPVNTEAFF. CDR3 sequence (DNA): TGCGCCAGCAGCTCCCCGGTGAACACTGAAGCTTTCTTT.

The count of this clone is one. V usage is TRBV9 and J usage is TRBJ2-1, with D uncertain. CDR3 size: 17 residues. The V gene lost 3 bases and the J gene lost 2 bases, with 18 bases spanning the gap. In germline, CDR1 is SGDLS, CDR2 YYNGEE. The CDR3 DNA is TGTGCCAGCAGCGGAGCCCCAGCCAGGTTGACCTACAATGAGCAGTTCTTC. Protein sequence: CASSGAPARLTYNEQFF.

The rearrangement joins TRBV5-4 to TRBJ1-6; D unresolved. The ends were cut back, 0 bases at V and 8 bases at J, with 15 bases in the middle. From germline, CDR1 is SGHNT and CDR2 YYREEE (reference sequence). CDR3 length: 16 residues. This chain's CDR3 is CASSLAPELRDSPLHF. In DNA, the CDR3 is TGTGCCAGCAGCTTGGCGCCGGAACTGAGGGATTCACCCCTCCACTTT.

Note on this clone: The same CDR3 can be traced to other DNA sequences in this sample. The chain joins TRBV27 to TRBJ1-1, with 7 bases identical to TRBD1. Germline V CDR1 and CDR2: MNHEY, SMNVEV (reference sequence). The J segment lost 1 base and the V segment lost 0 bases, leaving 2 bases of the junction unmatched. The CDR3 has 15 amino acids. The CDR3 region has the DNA TGTGCCAGCAGTTTATCGGGGACAGCGAACACTGAAGCTTTCTTT. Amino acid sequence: CASSLSGTANTEAFF.

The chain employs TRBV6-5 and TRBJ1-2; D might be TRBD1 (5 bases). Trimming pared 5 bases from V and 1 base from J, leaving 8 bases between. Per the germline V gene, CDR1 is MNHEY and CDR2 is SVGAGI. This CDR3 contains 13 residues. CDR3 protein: CASSPRVNYGYTF. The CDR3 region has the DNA TGTGCCAGCAGTCCCAGGGTTAACTATGGCTACACCTTC.

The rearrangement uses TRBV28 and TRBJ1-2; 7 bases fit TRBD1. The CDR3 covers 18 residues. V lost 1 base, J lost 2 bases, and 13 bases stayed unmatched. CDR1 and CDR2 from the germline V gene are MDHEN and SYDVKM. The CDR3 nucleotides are TGTGCCAGCAGTTTATTGGTCCCCGGGACAGACTTAAACTATGGCTACACCTTC. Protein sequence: CASSLLVPGTDLNYGYTF.

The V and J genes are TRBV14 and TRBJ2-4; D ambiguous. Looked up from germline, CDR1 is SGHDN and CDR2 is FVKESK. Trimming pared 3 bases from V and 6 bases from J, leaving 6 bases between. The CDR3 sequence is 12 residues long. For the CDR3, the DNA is TGTGCCAGCAGCCACGTCGTAAACATTCAGTACTTC. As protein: CASSHVVNIQYF.

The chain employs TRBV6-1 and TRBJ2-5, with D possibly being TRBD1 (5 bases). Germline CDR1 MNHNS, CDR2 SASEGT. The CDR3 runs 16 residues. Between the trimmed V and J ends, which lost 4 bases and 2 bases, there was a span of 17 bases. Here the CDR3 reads CASSVMVGPVQETQYF. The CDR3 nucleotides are TGTGCCAGCAGTGTAATGGTGGGGCCAGTACAAGAGACCCAGTACTTC.

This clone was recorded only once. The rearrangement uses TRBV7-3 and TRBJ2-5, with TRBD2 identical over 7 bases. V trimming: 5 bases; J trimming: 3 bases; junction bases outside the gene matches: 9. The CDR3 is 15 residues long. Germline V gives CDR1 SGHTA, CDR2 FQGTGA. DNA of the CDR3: TGTGCCAGCAGCCCTACCCCGACTAGCAAAGAGACCCAGTACTTC. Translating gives CASSPTPTSKETQYF.

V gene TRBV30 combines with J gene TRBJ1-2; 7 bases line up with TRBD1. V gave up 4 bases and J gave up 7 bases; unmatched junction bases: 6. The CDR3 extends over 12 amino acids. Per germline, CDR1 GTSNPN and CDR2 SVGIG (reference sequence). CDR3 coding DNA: TGTGCCTGGACCCGGACAGGAGGTGGCTACACCTTC. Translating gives CAWTRTGGGYTF.

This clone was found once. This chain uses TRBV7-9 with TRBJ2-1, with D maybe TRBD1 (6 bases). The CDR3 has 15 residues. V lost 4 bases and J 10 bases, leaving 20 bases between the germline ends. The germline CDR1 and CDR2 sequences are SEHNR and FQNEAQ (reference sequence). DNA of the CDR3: TGTGCCAGCAGCTCCTCGGCCGGGACATTTGGAGAGCAGTTCTTC. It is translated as CASSSSAGTFGEQFF.

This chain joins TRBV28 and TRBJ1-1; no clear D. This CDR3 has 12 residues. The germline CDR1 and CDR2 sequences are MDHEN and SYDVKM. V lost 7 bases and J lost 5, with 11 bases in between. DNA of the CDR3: TGTGCCAGCAACCAGAGGTGGACTGAAGCTTTCTTT. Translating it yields CASNQRWTEAFF.

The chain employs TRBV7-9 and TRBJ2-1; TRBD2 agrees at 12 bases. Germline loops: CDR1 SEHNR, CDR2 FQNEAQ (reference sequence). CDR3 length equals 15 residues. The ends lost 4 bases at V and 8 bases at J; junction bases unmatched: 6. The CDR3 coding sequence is TGTGCCAGCAGCTCGACTAGCGGGAGAGTGCATGAGCAGTTCTTC. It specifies CASSSTSGRVHEQFF.

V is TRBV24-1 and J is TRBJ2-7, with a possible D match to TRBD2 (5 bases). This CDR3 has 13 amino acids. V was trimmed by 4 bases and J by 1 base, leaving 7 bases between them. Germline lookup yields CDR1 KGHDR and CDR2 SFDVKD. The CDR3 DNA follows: TGTGCCACCAGTGAAGGCGGGTCCTACGAGCAGTACTTC. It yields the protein CATSEGGSYEQYF.

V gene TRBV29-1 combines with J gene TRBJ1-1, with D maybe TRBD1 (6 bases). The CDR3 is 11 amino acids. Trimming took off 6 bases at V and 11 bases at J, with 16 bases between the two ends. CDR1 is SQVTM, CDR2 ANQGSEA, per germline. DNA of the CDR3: TGCAGCGTCGTTAGTCCAGGGGAGGCTTTCTTT. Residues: CSVVSPGEAFF.

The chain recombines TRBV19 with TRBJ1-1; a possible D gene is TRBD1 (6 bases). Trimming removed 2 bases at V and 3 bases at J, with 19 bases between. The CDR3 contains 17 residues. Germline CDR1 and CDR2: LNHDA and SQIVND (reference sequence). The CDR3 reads CASSIWVGGLKDTEAFF. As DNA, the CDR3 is TGTGCCAGTAGTATATGGGTAGGGGGATTGAAGGACACTGAAGCTTTCTTT. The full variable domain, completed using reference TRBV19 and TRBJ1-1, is DGGITQSPKYLFRKEGQNVTLSCEQNLNHDAMYWYRQDPGQGLRLIYYSQIVNDFQKGDIAEGYSVSREKKESFPLTVTSAQKNPTAFYLCASSIWVGGLKDTEAFFGQGTRLTVV.

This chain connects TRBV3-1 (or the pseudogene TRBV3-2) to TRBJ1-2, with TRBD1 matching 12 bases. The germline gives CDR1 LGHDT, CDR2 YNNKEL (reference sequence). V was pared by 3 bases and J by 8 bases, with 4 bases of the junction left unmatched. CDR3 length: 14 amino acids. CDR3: CASSQGQGARGYTF. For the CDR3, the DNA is TGTGCCAGCAGCCAGGGACAGGGGGCGCGAGGCTACACCTTC.

CDR3 in amino acids: CATTEGQGRSPLHF. The CDR3 DNA is TGTGCCACCACGGAGGGACAGGGCCGTTCACCCCTCCACTTT. This chain joins TRBV3-1 (or the pseudogene TRBV3-2) and TRBJ1-6; 9 bases agree with TRBD1. V was pared by 10 bases and J by 9 bases, with 10 bases of the junction left unmatched. There are 14 residues in the CDR3. Germline CDR1 and CDR2: LGHDT and YNNKEL (reference sequence).

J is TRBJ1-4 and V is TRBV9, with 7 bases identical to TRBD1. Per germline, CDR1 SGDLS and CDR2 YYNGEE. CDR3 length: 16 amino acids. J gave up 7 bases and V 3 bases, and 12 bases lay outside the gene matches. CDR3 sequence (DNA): TGTGCCAGCAGCGAGACCCCAGGGGGATATGCTGAAAAACTGTTTTTT. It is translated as CASSETPGGYAEKLFF.

The CDR3 spells CASRRGYSNQPQHF. The DNA of the CDR3 is TGTGCCAGCAGACGAGGCTATAGCAATCAGCCCCAGCATTTT. The chain recombines TRBV27 with TRBJ1-5, with D unclear. The length of the CDR3 is 14 residues. Trimming left V 6 bases short and J 0 bases short, with 9 bases between. Germline V CDR1 and CDR2: MNHEY, SMNVEV (reference sequence).

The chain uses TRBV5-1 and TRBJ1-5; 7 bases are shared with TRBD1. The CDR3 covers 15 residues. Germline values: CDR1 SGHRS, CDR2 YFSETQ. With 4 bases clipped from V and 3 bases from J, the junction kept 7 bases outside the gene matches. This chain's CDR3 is CASSPDDRDNQPQHF. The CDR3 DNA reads TGCGCCAGCAGCCCCGACGACAGGGACAATCAGCCCCAGCATTTT.

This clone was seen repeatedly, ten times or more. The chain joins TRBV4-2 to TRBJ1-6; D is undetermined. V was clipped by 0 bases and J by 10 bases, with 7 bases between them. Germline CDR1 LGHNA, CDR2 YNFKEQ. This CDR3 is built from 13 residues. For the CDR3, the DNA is TGTGCCAGCAGCCAAGATGGTCAGTCACCCCTCCACTTT. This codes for CASSQDGQSPLHF.

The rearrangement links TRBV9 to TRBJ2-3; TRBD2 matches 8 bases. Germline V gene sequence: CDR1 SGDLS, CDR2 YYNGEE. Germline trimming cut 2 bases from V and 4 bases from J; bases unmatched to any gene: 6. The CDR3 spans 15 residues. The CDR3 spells CASSVGTSLADTQYF. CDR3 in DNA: TGTGCCAGCAGCGTCGGGACTAGTTTGGCAGATACGCAGTATTTT.

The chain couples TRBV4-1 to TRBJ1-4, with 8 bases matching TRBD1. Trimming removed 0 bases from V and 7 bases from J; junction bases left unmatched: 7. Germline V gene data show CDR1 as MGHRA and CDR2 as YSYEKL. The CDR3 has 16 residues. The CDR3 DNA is TGCGCCAGCAGCCAAGAACGGGGCAGGGGGCTTGAAAAACTGTTTTTT. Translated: CASSQERGRGLEKLFF.

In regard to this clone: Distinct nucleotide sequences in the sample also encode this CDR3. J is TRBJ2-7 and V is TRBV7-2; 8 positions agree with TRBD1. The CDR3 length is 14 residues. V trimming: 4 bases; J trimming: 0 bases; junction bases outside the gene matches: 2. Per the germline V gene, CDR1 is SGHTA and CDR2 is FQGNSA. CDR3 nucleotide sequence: TGTGCCAGCAGCTCAGACAGGGGCTCCTACGAGCAGTACTTC. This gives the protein CASSSDRGSYEQYF.

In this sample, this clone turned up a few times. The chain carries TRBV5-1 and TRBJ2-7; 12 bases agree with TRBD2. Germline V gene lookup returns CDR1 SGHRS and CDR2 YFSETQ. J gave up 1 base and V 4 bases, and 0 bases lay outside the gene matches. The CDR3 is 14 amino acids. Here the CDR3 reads CASSGTSGSYEQYF. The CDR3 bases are TGCGCCAGCAGCGGGACTAGCGGGTCCTACGAGCAGTACTTC.

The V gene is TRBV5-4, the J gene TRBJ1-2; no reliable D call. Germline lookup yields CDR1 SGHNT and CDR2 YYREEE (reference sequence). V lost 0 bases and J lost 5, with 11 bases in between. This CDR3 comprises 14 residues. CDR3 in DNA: TGTGCCAGCAGCTTGGATCCGATCGGGTATGGCTACACCTTC. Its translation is CASSLDPIGYGYTF. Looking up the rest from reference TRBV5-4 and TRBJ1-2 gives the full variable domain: ETGVTQSPTHLIKTRGQQVTLRCSSQSGHNTVSWYQQALGQGPQFIFQYYREEENGRGNFPPRFSGLQFPNYSSELNVNALELDDSALYLCASSLDPIGYGYTFGSGTRLTVV.

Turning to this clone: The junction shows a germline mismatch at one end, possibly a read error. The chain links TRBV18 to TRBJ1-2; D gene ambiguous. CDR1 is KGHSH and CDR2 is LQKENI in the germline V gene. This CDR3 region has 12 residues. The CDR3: CASSTGAATRVF. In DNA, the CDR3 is TGTGCCAGCTCAACTGGAGCGGCGACCCGCGTCTTC. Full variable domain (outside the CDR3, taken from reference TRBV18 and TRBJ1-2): NAGVMQNPRHLVRRRGQEARLRCSPMKGHSHVYWYRQLPEEGLKFMVYLQKENIIDESGMPKERFSAEFPKEGPSILRIQQVVRGDSAAYFCASSTGAATRVFGSGTRLTVV.

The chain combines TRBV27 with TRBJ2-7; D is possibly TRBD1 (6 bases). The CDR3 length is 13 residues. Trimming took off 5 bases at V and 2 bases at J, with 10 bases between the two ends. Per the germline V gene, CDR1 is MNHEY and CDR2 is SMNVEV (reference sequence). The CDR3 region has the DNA TGTGCCAGCAGTCCAGGACAGCCCTACGAGCAGTACTTC. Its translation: CASSPGQPYEQYF.

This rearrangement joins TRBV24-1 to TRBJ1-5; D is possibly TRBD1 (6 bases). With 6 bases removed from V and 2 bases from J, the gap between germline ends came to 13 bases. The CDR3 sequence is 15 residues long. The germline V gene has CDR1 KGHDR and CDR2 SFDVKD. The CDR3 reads CATSPTGLGNQPQHF. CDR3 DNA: TGTGCCACCAGTCCCACAGGGCTGGGCAATCAGCCCCAGCATTTT.

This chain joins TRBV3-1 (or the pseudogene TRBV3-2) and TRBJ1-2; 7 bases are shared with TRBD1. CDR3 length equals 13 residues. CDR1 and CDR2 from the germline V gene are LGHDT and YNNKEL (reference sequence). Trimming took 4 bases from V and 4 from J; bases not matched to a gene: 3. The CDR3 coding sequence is TGTGCCAGCAGCCTGGGACAGATCTATGGCTACACCTTC. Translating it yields CASSLGQIYGYTF.

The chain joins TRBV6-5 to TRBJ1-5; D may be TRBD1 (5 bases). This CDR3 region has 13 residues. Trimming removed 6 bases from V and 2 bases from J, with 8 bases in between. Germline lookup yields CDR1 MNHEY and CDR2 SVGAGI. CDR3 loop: CASRGAGNQPQHF. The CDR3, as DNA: TGTGCCAGCAGAGGGGCCGGCAATCAGCCCCAGCATTTT.